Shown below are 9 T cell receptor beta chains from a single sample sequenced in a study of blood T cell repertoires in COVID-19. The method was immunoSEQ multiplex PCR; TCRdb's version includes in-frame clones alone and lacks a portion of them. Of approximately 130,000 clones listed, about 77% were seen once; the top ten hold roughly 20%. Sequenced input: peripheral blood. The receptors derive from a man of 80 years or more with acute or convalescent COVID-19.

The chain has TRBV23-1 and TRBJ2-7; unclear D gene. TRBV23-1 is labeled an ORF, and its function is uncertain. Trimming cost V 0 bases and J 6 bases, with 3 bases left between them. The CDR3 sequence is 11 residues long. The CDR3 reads CASSQSSEQYF. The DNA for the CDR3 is TGCGCCAGCAGTCAATCGAGCGAGCAGTACTTC.

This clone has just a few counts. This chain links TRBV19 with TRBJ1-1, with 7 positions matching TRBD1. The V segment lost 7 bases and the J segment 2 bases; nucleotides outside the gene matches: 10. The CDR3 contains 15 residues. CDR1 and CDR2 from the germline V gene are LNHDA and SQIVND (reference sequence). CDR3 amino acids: CASIRGSGGNTEAFF. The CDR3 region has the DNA TGTGCCAGTATCAGGGGGTCTGGGGGTAACACTGAAGCTTTCTTT. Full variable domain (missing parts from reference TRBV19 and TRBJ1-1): DGGITQSPKYLFRKEGQNVTLSCEQNLNHDAMYWYRQDPGQGLRLIYYSQIVNDFQKGDIAEGYSVSREKKESFPLTVTSAQKNPTAFYLCASIRGSGGNTEAFFGQGTRLTVV.

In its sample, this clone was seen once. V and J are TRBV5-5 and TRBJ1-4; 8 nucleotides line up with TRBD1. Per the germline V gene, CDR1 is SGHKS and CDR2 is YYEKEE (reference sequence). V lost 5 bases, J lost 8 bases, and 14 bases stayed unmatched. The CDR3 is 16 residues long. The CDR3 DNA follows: TGTGCCAGCAGTTTCGGGCCCGACAGGGGATACGAAAAACTGTTTTTT. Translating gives CASSFGPDRGYEKLFF.

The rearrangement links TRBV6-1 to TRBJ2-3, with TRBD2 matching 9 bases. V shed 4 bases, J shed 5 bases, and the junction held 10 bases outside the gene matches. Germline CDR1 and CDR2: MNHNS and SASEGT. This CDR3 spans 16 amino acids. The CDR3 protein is CASSGFSGGPGDTQYF. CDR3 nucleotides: TGTGCCAGCAGTGGATTTAGCGGGGGACCGGGAGATACGCAGTATTTT.

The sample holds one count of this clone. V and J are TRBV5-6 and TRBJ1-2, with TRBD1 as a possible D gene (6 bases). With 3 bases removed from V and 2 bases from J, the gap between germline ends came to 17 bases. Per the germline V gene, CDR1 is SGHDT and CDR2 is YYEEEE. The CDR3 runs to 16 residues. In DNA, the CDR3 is TGTGCCAGCAGCTCGCTCAATGGACAGCCAAACTATGGCTACACCTTC. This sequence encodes CASSSLNGQPNYGYTF.

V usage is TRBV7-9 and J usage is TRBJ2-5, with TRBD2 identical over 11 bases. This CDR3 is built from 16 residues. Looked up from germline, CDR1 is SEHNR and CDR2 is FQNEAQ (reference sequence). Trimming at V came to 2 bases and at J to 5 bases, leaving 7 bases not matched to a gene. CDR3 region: CASSLPSGGFGETQYF. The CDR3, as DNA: TGTGCCAGCAGCTTACCTAGCGGGGGGTTTGGTGAGACCCAGTACTTC.

The chain's CDR3 is CASCLKQGSSPLHF. CDR3 DNA sequence: TGTGCCAGCTGCTTGAAACAGGGAAGTTCACCCCTCCACTTT. The V gene is TRBV6-5, the J gene TRBJ1-6; TRBD1 might be the D (6 bases). Germline V lookup: CDR1 MNHEY, CDR2 SVGAGI. This CDR3 contains 14 residues. The V gene lost 8 bases and the J gene lost 9 bases, with 17 bases spanning the gap.

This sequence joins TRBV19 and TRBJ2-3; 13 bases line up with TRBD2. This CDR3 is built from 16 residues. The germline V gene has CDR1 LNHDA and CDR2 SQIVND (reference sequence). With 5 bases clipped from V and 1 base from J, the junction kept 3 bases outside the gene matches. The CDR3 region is CASSAGLAGGTDTQYF. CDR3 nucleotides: TGTGCCAGTAGTGCCGGACTAGCGGGGGGCACAGATACGCAGTATTTT.

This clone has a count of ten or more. CDR3 sequence (DNA): TGTGCCAGCAGCCGTGGTCTAGCGGGGACCTACGAGCAGTACTTC. Its protein product is CASSRGLAGTYEQYF. The rearrangement uses TRBV6-5 and TRBJ2-7; 9 bases are a match to TRBD2. Germline V gene data show CDR1 as MNHEY and CDR2 as SVGAGI. This CDR3 is 15 amino acids long. The trim removed 6 bases at V and 2 bases at J, leaving 8 bases unmatched.